This TCR beta chain was sequenced for a study of cytomegalovirus exposure and HLA in healthy donors. The length of the CDR3 is 17 residues. V lost 1 base and J lost 6, with 19 bases in between. The germline CDR1 and CDR2 sequences are LGHNA and YNFKEQ. Method: immunoSEQ multiplex PCR; TCRdb's copy keeps in-frame clones and lacks some. The repertoire holds a few hundred thousand clones, with 90% as singletons. The source of this sequence is a woman aged 18-35 years in good health and CMV-seronegative. The chain joins TRBV4-2 to TRBJ1-5, with D unclear. Material for sequencing was PBMCs. The DNA of the CDR3 is TGTGCCAGCAGCCAAGGTCTTAGGAGGGATAGAAGTCAGCCCCAGCATTTT. Translated: CASSQGLRRDRSQPQHF.